The next 21 T cell receptor beta chains were all read from a single sample in a study of T cells in Graves' hyperthyroidism and ophthalmopathy. What was amplified from RNA transcripts were TCR beta CDR3 regions. A first-round RT-PCR of the TCR CDR3 used the HTBI primer set. TCRdb re-analysed the multiplex PCR reads in MiXCR, keeping a single row per CDR3 protein. Altogether under 350,000 distinct CDR3 sequences are present, about 18% being singletons, with the ten largest covering around 57%. The sample taken for sequencing was blood. The receptors shown here come from a woman in her sixties with Graves' ophthalmopathy.

This clonotype appeared many times. The CDR3 loop is CASSQRTGGGYVDSPLHF. For the CDR3, the DNA is TGTGCCAGCAGCCAAAGGACAGGGGGAGGTTACGTGGATTCACCCCTCCACTTT. J is TRBJ1-6 and V is TRBV3-1; 10 positions agree with TRBD1. Germline trimming cut 2 bases from V and 8 bases from J; bases unmatched to any gene: 12. In germline, CDR1 is LGHDT, CDR2 YNNKEL (reference sequence). CDR3 length: 18 amino acids.

This clonotype was picked up a small number of times. This rearrangement joins TRBV2 to TRBJ2-5; D is uncertain. Trimming shortened V by 7 bases and J by 3 bases, and 9 bases separated the two germline ends. Germline CDR1 SNHLY, CDR2 FYNNEI. The length of the CDR3 is 12 residues. CDR3 nucleotides: TGTGCCAGCAAGAGGATCGAAGAGACCCAGTACTTC. It specifies CASKRIEETQYF.

This clonotype was seen more than once but under ten times. This chain links TRBV19 with TRBJ2-2; D not resolved. The ends were cut back, 2 bases at V and 1 base at J, with 5 bases in the middle. The CDR3 is 14 amino acids. CDR1 is LNHDA and CDR2 is SQIVND in the germline V gene (reference sequence). DNA of the CDR3: TGTGCCAGTAGTATAACGGTGAACACCGGGGAGCTGTTTTTT. Amino acids: CASSITVNTGELFF.

V and J are TRBV18 and TRBJ2-4; D might be TRBD2 (6 bases). Germline CDR1 reads KGHSH; CDR2 reads LQKENI. This CDR3 has 12 amino acids. V lost 8 bases, J lost 2 bases, and 7 bases lay in between. The DNA of the CDR3 is TGTGCCAGCCGGGACTCCAAAAACATTCAGTACTTC. It codes for CASRDSKNIQYF.

This clonotype has a count of ten or more. The V gene is TRBV18, the J gene TRBJ2-5; D is uncertain. The V gene's germline CDR1 is KGHSH and CDR2 LQKENI. The CDR3 has 12 amino acids. V lost 4 bases and J lost 0, with 3 bases in between. CDR3 in DNA: TGTGCCAGCTCACGTAACCAAGAGACCCAGTACTTC. Its translation: CASSRNQETQYF.

This clonotype was observed at least ten times. Written as DNA, the CDR3 is TGCAGTGCTAGAGATTTGGTCGGGGGGGATGGCTACACCTTC. Protein: CSARDLVGGDGYTF. V is TRBV20-1 and J is TRBJ1-2; weak D call: TRBD1 (5 bases). Per germline, CDR1 DFQATT and CDR2 SNEGSKA (reference sequence). The length of the CDR3 is 14 residues. The ends were cut back, 0 bases at V and 6 bases at J, with 14 bases in the middle.

As regards this clonotype: A read error may be the cause here, since a much bigger clone is one base away. The chain links TRBV2 to TRBJ2-7; possibly TRBD1 for D (6 bases). This CDR3 contains 14 residues. Germline lookup yields CDR1 SNHLY and CDR2 FYNNEI. V dropped 2 bases and J dropped 7 bases, with 15 bases sitting between them. The CDR3 protein is CASSEISGVGEQYF. The DNA of the CDR3 is TGTGCCAGCAGTGAAATATCAGGGGTGGGGGAGCAGTACTTC. Using reference TRBV2 and TRBJ2-7 for the parts outside the CDR3, the full variable domain is EPEVTQTPSHQVTQMGQEVILRCVPISNHLYFYWYRQILGQKVEFLVSFYNNEISEKSEIFDDQFSVERPDGSNFTLKIRSTKLEDSAMYFCASSEISGVGEQYFGPGTRLTVT.

The CDR3 DNA reads TGTGCCAGTCAGAACAGGGGCGGCTTCGACGAGCAGTACTTC. It codes for CASQNRGGFDEQYF. This sequence joins TRBV28 and TRBJ2-7, with TRBD1 identical over 7 bases. Germline V gene sequence: CDR1 MDHEN, CDR2 SYDVKM. CDR3 length: 14 amino acids. Losses at the gene ends were 9 bases for V and 5 bases for J; bases not matched to a gene: 13.

The table lists this clonotype with a few counts. The V and J genes are TRBV4-1 and TRBJ1-2, with D possibly being TRBD1 (6 bases). This CDR3 has 17 amino acids. Trimming removed 0 bases from V and 3 bases from J, with 17 bases in between. Germline V CDR1 and CDR2: MGHRA, YSYEKL. CDR3 loop: CASSQEVLTGNHYGYTF. DNA of the CDR3: TGCGCCAGCAGCCAAGAGGTTCTTACAGGGAACCACTATGGCTACACCTTC.

This clonotype turned up a few times. The V gene is TRBV18, the J gene TRBJ2-2; D unresolved. The CDR3 is made up of 13 amino acids. Trimming left V 2 bases short and J 7 bases short, with 8 bases between. Germline lookup yields CDR1 KGHSH and CDR2 LQKENI. CDR3 nucleotide sequence: TGTGCCAGCTCACCAACGGAAAACGGGGAGCTGTTTTTT. Encoded protein: CASSPTENGELFF.

The chain joins TRBV7-9 to TRBJ2-4, with a weak D call TRBD2 (5 bases). V was shortened by 5 bases and J by 6 bases, with 14 bases between the two germline ends. The CDR3 covers 14 residues. The germline V gene encodes CDR1 SEHNR and CDR2 FQNEAQ (reference sequence). In DNA, the CDR3 is TGTGCCAGCAGCCTTTTCGCGGGTTTAAACATTCAGTACTTC. As protein: CASSLFAGLNIQYF. Full variable domain (remainder filled in from reference TRBV7-9 and TRBJ2-4): DTGVSQNPRHKITKRGQNVTFRCDPISEHNRLYWYRQTLGQGPEFLTYFQNEAQLEKSRLLSDRFSAERPKGSFSTLEIQRTEQGDSAMYLCASSLFAGLNIQYFGAGTRLSVL.

This clonotype was seen ten or more times. This sequence joins TRBV20-1 and TRBJ2-5, with TRBD1 matching 8 bases. The CDR3 has 13 amino acids. CDR1 is DFQATT, CDR2 SNEGSKA, per germline (reference sequence). V lost 5 bases, J lost 3 bases, and 5 bases stayed unmatched. CDR3: CSASRTGKETQYF. CDR3 coding DNA: TGCAGTGCTTCCCGGACAGGGAAAGAGACCCAGTACTTC.

This clonotype was counted at least ten times. The chain has TRBV20-1 and TRBJ1-2; weak D call: TRBD1 (6 bases). CDR1 and CDR2 (germline): DFQATT, SNEGSKA (reference sequence). Trimming cost V 0 bases and J 8 bases, with 16 bases left between them. The CDR3 sequence is 14 residues long. For the CDR3, the DNA is TGCAGTGCTAGAGATCCACAGGGACGGTTCGGCTACACCTTC. Translated, it gives CSARDPQGRFGYTF.

This clonotype was seen a few times. V and J are TRBV20-1 and TRBJ2-3; no clear D. CDR1 is DFQATT and CDR2 is SNEGSKA in the germline V gene (reference sequence). With 2 bases removed from V and 5 bases from J, the gap between germline ends came to 11 bases. The CDR3 totals 13 residues. The CDR3 sequence: CSARSVTQDTQYF. For the CDR3, the DNA is TGCAGTGCTAGAAGTGTCACACAAGATACGCAGTATTTT.

Ten or more counts support this clonotype. The rearrangement uses TRBV2 and TRBJ2-2, with TRBD1 as a possible D gene (5 bases). CDR1 and CDR2 from the germline V gene are SNHLY and FYNNEI. This CDR3 region has 14 residues. V lost 8 bases and J 4 bases, leaving 14 bases between the germline ends. The CDR3 reads CASVGAATTGELFF. DNA of the CDR3: TGTGCCAGCGTTGGGGCCGCGACCACCGGGGAGCTGTTTTTT.

There are many counts of this clonotype. The chain employs TRBV7-2 and TRBJ2-4; 7 nucleotides agree with TRBD1. The ends lost 3 bases at V and 3 bases at J; junction bases unmatched: 8. The CDR3 has 16 residues. CDR1 and CDR2 from the germline V gene are SGHTA and FQGNSA. The CDR3 DNA follows: TGTGCCAGCAGCTTCGGGACAGTAGTAGTCAAAAACATTCAGTACTTC. Protein: CASSFGTVVVKNIQYF.

This clonotype appeared many times. The genes are TRBV7-2 and TRBJ1-1; 10 positions match TRBD1. Germline loops: CDR1 SGHTA, CDR2 FQGNSA. The CDR3 contains 15 residues. J lost 6 bases, V lost 5 bases, and 9 bases had no gene match. CDR3 sequence reads: CASSITTGQGAEAFF. As DNA, the CDR3 is TGTGCCAGCAGCATAACCACAGGACAGGGGGCTGAAGCTTTCTTT. Full variable domain (missing parts from reference TRBV7-2 and TRBJ1-1): GAGVSQSPSNKVTEKGKDVELRCDPISGHTALYWYRQSLGQGLEFLIYFQGNSAPDKSGLPSDRFSAERTGGSVSTLTIQRTQQEDSAVYLCASSITTGQGAEAFFGQGTRLTVV.

The chain carries TRBV15 and TRBJ1-4, with unresolved D. This CDR3 has 17 amino acids. Trimming removed 0 bases from V and 6 bases from J, with 17 bases in between. Germline CDR1 reads LNHNV; CDR2 reads YYDKDF (reference sequence). This CDR3 reads CATSRDRSLSQYEKLFF. The CDR3 coding sequence is TGTGCCACCAGCAGAGATAGGTCCCTATCTCAGTATGAAAAACTGTTTTTT.

This clonotype was counted a few times. The V gene is TRBV28, the J gene TRBJ1-3; weak D call: TRBD1 (5 bases). This CDR3 region has 17 residues. Germline V gene sequence: CDR1 MDHEN, CDR2 SYDVKM. Trimming took 2 bases from V and 3 from J, leaving 17 bases between them. The CDR3 bases are TGTGCCAGCAGTTTAACAGTCAGAAGGGGTTTTGGAAACACCATATATTTT. Amino acids: CASSLTVRRGFGNTIYF. The whole variable domain, remainder taken from reference TRBV28 and TRBJ1-3, is DVKVTQSSRYLVKRTGEKVFLECVQDMDHENMFWYRQDPGLGLRLIYFSYDVKMKEKGDIPEGYSVSREKKERFSLILESASTNQTSMYLCASSLTVRRGFGNTIYFGEGSWLTVV.

The V call is TRBV2, the J call TRBJ2-5; 8 bases are a match to TRBD1. There are 15 residues in the CDR3. With V trimmed by 7 bases and J by 5 bases, 12 bases remained unmatched. The germline CDR1 and CDR2 sequences are SNHLY and FYNNEI. As DNA, the CDR3 is TGTGCCAGCATCCAGTCGGCAGGGGGCGGGGAGACCCAGTACTTC. It specifies CASIQSAGGGETQYF. Full variable domain (missing parts from reference TRBV2 and TRBJ2-5): EPEVTQTPSHQVTQMGQEVILRCVPISNHLYFYWYRQILGQKVEFLVSFYNNEISEKSEIFDDQFSVERPDGSNFTLKIRSTKLEDSAMYFCASIQSAGGGETQYFGPGTRLLVL.

A remark on this clonotype: A much larger clone differs by one base, so this may be a read error. This chain uses TRBV6-2 or TRBV6-3 with TRBJ2-1; 9 positions agree with TRBD1. Germline V CDR1 and CDR2: MNHEY, SVGEGT. There are 14 residues in the CDR3. The CDR3 loop is CASRAPGTGHEQLF. The CDR3 DNA reads as TGTGCCAGCAGAGCTCCCGGGACAGGGCATGAGCAGCTCTTC.